This TCR beta chain was sequenced for a study of T cell responses to AZD1222 COVID-19 vaccine. Germline-derived CDR1 and CDR2 are MDHEN and SYDVKM. V lost 5 bases, J lost 0 bases, and 10 bases lay in between. The CDR3 extends over 15 amino acids. Study-wide findings and caveats: Females outnumbered males among donors, who were mostly white British; clonal diversity was possibly underestimated.

Measured with immunoSEQ multiplex PCR; TCRdb has only the in-frame clones, and not every one. The sample lists some 110,000 clones; more than 75% were seen once. As regards this clone: Its antigen is unidentified.

This chain uses TRBV28 with TRBJ1-4; D is undetermined. The TCR was taken from an adult in good health. The specimen was peripheral blood, collected on day 0 of AZD1222 vaccination. CDR3 region: CASSPLFATNEKLFF. The DNA for the CDR3 is TGTGCCAGCAGTCCCTTGTTCGCAACTAATGAAAAACTGTTTTTT.